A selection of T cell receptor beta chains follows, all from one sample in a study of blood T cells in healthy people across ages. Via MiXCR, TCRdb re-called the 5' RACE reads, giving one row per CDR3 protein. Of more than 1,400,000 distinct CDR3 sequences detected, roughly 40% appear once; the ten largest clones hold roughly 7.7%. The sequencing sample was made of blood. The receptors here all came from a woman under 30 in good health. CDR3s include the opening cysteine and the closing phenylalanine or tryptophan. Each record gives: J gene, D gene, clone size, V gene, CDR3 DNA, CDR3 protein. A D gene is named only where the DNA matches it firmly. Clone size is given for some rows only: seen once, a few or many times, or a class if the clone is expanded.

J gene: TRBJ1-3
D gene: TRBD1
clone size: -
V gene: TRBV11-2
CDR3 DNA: TGTGCCAGCAGCCGAACGGGACAGTCCCTGGAGAACACCATATATTTT
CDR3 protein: CASSRTGQSLENTIYF

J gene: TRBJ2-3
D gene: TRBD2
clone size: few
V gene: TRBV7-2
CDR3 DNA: TGTGCCGGCAGCTTAGCGGGGACTAGCACAGATACGCAGTATTTT
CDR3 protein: CAGSLAGTSTDTQYF

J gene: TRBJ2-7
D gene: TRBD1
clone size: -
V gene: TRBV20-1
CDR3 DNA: TGCAGTGCTGGTTGGGACAGGGGGCTCGAGCAGTACTTC
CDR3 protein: CSAGWDRGLEQYF

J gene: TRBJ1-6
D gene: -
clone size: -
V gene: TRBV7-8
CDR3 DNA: TGTGCCAGCACCCTAGGGGGGGGATCGAATTCACCCCTCCACTTT
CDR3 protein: CASTLGGGSNSPLHF

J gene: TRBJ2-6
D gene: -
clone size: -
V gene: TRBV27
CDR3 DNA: TGTGCCGGACGTAGCCCAGAACAGGGAACTACTTCTGGGGCCAACGTCCTGACTTTC
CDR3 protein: CAGRSPEQGTTSGANVLTF

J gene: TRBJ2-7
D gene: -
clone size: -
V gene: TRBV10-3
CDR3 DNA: TGTGCCATCCGCGAGTCGGGCAATGAGCAGTACTTC
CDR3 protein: CAIRESGNEQYF

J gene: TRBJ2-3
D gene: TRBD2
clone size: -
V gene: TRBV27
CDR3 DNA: TGTGCCAGCAGCGCCGGGACTATTAGCACAGATACGCAGTATTTT
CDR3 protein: CASSAGTISTDTQYF

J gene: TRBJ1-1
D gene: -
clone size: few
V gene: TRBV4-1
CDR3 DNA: TGCGCCAGCAGCCAGGCCTGGGCAGAGAACACTGAAGCTTTCTTT
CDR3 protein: CASSQAWAENTEAFF

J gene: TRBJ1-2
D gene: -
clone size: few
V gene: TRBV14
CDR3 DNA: TGTGCCAGCAGCCGCTCGTGGTATGGCTACACCTTC
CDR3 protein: CASSRSWYGYTF

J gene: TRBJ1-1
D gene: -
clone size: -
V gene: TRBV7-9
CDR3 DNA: TGTGCCAGCAGCTTAGGGTTGGGACACAGCGCTTTCTTT
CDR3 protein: CASSLGLGHSAFF

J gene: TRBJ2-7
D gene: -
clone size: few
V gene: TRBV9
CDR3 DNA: TGTGCCAGCAGCGTAGAGGGGGGCCCTACCTACGAGCAGTACTTC
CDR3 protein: CASSVEGGPTYEQYF

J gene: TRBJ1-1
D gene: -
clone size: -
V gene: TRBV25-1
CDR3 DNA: TGTGCCAGCAGGTACGGGGGGCCCCTTCTTAACACTGAAGCTTTCTTT
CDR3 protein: CASRYGGPLLNTEAFF

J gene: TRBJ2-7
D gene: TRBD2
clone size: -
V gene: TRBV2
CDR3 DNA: TGTGCCACCGTATCTCCGGGACTAGTGCGGTACGAGCAGTACTTC
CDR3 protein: CATVSPGLVRYEQYF

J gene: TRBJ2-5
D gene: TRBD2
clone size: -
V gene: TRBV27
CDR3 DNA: TGTGCCAGCGGTTTGGGGAGGGCTTGGGAGACCCAGTACTTC
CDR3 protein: CASGLGRAWETQYF

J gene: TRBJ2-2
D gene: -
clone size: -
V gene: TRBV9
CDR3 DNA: TGTGCCAGCAGCGTCGTGGACACTGCGAACACCGGGGAGCTGTTTTTT
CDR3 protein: CASSVVDTANTGELFF

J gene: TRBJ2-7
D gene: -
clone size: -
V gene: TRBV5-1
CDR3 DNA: TGCGCCAGCAGGGAAAGGGGTTATACGAACTACGAGCAGTACTTC
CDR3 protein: CASRERGYTNYEQYF

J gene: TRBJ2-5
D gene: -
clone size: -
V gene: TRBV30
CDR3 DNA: TGTGCCTGGAGTGTTCCGGGGACATCGAGTGAGACCCAGTACTTC
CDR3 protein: CAWSVPGTSSETQYF

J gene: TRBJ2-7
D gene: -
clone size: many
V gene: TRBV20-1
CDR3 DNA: TGCAGTGCTAGAGATCCCCCCAAAAACGAGCAGTACTTC
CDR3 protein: CSARDPPKNEQYF

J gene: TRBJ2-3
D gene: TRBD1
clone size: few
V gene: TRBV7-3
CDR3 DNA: TGTGCCAGCAGCCCCCGGACAGGGCTGGGGTTGGCAGATACGCAGTATTTT
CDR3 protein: CASSPRTGLGLADTQYF

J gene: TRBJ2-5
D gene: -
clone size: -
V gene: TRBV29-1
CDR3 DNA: TGCAGCGGGACTGGTGGGGCAGAGACCCAGTACTTC
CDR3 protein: CSGTGGAETQYF

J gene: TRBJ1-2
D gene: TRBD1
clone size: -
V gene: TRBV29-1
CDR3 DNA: TGCAGCGTCGAAGGACAGGGGAGTGGCTACACCTTC
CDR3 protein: CSVEGQGSGYTF

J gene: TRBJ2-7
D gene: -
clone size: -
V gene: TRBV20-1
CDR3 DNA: TGCAGTGCTAGAGCGGCGGGGAAAAACTCCTACGAGCAGTACTTC
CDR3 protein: CSARAAGKNSYEQYF

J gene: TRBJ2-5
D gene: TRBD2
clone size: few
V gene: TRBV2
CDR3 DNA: TGTGCCGGAGCGGGACTGGTCCCAGAGACCCAGTACTTC
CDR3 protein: CAGAGLVPETQYF

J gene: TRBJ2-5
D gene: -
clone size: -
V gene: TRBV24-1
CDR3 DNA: TGTGCCACCAGTGATCCTATAGCTAGCGAGAATGAGCAGTACTTC
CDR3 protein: CATSDPIASENEQYF

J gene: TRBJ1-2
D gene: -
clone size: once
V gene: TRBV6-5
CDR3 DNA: TGTGCCAGCAGGCAACAACAGAACTATGGCTACACCTTC
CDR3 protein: CASRQQQNYGYTF

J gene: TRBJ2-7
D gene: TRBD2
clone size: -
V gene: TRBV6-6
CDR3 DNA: TGTGCCAGCCAAACGAGGCGGGAGGGCTCCTACGAGCAGTACTTC
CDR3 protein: CASQTRREGSYEQYF

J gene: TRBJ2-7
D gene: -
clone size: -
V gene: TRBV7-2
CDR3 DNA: TGTGCCAGCAGCCGAGGTCTAATTGCTACCTACGAGCAGTACTTC
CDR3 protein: CASSRGLIATYEQYF